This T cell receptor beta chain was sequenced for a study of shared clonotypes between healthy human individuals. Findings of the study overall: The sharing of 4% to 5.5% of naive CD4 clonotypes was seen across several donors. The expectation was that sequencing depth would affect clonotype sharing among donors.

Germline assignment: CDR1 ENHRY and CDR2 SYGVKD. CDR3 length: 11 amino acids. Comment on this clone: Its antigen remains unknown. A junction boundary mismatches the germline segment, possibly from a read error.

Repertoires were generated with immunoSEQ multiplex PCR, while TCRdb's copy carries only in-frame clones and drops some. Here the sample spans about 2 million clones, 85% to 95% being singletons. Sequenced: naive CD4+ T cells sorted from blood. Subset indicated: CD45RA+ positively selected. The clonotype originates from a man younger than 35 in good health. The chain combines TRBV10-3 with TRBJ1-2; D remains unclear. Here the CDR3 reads CAISELGGRQF. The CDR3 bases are TGTGCCATCAGTGAGTTGGGAGGGAGGCAATTC.